Listed below are T cell receptor beta chains from one sample, sequenced in a study of T cell changes during pregnancy in multiple sclerosis. The assay was immunoSEQ multiplex PCR, and TCRdb's table has in-frame clones only and misses some. Of 45,000 to 70,000 clones detected, around nine tenths appear once; the ten largest clones hold around 2.8%. Material: peripheral blood, obtained in the third trimester of pregnancy. These receptors all come from a female donor in good health, enrolled as a control in a pregnancy study. Both conserved end residues are part of each CDR3. Fields, in order: V gene, J gene, CDR3 protein.

v_call: TRBV7-9
j_call: TRBJ2-5
cdr3_aa: CASSLWEDETQYF

v_call: TRBV7-2
j_call: TRBJ1-1
cdr3_aa: CASSPRGGGFTEAFF

v_call: TRBV19
j_call: TRBJ2-3
cdr3_aa: CASSIGTSETTDTQYF

v_call: TRBV7-9
j_call: TRBJ2-1
cdr3_aa: CASSFLPEGEQFF

v_call: TRBV4-1
j_call: TRBJ2-2
cdr3_aa: CASGSLWGTEYTGELFF

v_call: TRBV9
j_call: TRBJ1-2
cdr3_aa: CASSVGTGPSYGYTF

v_call: TRBV7-2
j_call: TRBJ2-1
cdr3_aa: CASSTITSGRGYNEQFF

v_call: TRBV27
j_call: TRBJ2-7
cdr3_aa: CASSPSWANIAYEQYF

v_call: TRBV6-5
j_call: TRBJ2-7
cdr3_aa: CASCGAPTYEQYF

v_call: TRBV7-2
j_call: TRBJ2-7
cdr3_aa: CASSSTGHIYEQYF

v_call: TRBV6-5
j_call: TRBJ1-5
cdr3_aa: CASRRMWDSRQPQHF

v_call: TRBV19
j_call: TRBJ1-5
cdr3_aa: CASSIEGGGLKSNQPQHF

v_call: TRBV12-5
j_call: TRBJ2-7
cdr3_aa: CASGLGQVYEQYF